This TCR beta chain was documented in a study of blood T cells in healthy people across ages. The CDR3 covers 16 residues. The V gene lost 4 bases and the J gene lost 10 bases, with 23 bases spanning the gap. Germline lookup yields CDR1 SEHNR and CDR2 FQNEAQ (reference sequence). For the second PCR, which ran for roughly 7 to 11 cycles, a sample-barcoded 5' primer and a J-beta primer mix were used. TCRdb redid the calling of the 5' RACE reads with MiXCR, one entry per CDR3 protein. The table includes fewer than 950,000 distinct CDR3 sequences, approximately 35% detected once. For this clonotype: Its antigen remains unknown.

General study findings and limits: Without sorted subsets, naive and antigen-experienced compartments could not be conclusively compared. In the absence of known donor CMV status, changes in expanded clonotypes were possibly confounded.

The receptor's source is a man younger than 30 in good health. This chain links TRBV7-9 with TRBJ2-1; either TRBD1 or TRBD2 may fit D (5 bases each). The sequencing input was blood. In DNA form, the CDR3 reads TGTGCCAGCAGCTCCCGGGGCGGTTCCACGTTCTACGAGCAGTTCTTC. Amino acid sequence: CASSSRGGSTFYEQFF. Filled out from reference TRBV7-9 and TRBJ2-1, the complete variable domain reads DTGVSQNPRHKITKRGQNVTFRCDPISEHNRLYWYRQTLGQGPEFLTYFQNEAQLEKSRLLSDRFSAERPKGSFSTLEIQRTEQGDSAMYLCASSSRGGSTFYEQFFGPGTRLTVL.